This entry describes one T cell receptor beta chain. The antigen remains undetermined. The sample is drawn from a study of cytotoxic CD8 clonotypes in ibrutinib-treated CLL. General study findings and limits: At baseline, clonality was higher than in age-matched healthy donors and correlated with CD8+ counts.

V trimming: 7 bases; J trimming: 6 bases; junction bases outside the gene matches: 8. This CDR3 has 13 residues. Germline loops: CDR1 ENHRY, CDR2 SYGVKD. Method: immunoSEQ multiplex PCR; TCRdb's copy keeps in-frame clones and lacks some. This table holds approximately 130,000 clones, under 90% found once. The V call is TRBV10-3, the J call TRBJ1-1; 7 positions match TRBD1. The clonotype was recovered from a human donor with chronic lymphocytic leukemia. The sequencing here drew on PBMCs, taken after 24 months of ibrutinib treatment. Here the CDR3 reads CAITQGDRPEAFF. Here the CDR3 DNA reads TGTGCCATCACCCAGGGGGACAGACCTGAAGCTTTCTTT.